This entry concerns a single TCR beta chain. The Seattle patients joined while their infection was active and were tracked longitudinally afterward. These data originate in a study of blood T cell repertoires in COVID-19. Study in general: Acute-phase and convalescent COVID-19 samples originated in the United States, Italy and Spain. From T cells, B-cell-depleted T cells, or PBMCs came the material, which was cDNA or gDNA.

CDR3 length: 15 residues. V lost 6 bases to trimming and J lost 1 base; unmatched junction nucleotides: 8. Germline V gene sequence: CDR1 SNHLY, CDR2 FYNNEI. In the study's own analysis: Quantification of nucleated cells was approximated via reference gene primer amplification. The protocol was immunoSEQ multiplex PCR, while the TCRdb copy is restricted to in-frame clones and leaves out a portion. V and J calls and clone size are copied from that table; D and trimming were computed from the DNA. The repertoire consists of roughly 45,000 clones, with more than 75% occurring once and the leading ten covering 2% to 3%.

The specimen sequenced was peripheral blood. This chain joins TRBV2 and TRBJ2-5; 7 nucleotides agree with TRBD1. This clonotype was obtained from an elderly woman with COVID-19, enrolled during active disease. The CDR3 here is CASRLDRVAQETQYF. CDR3 sequence (DNA): TGTGCCAGCAGATTAGACAGGGTTGCCCAAGAGACCCAGTACTTC.